These 10 T cell receptor beta chains came from one sample sequenced in a study of shared clonotypes between healthy human individuals. The assay was immunoSEQ multiplex PCR, and TCRdb's table has in-frame clones only and misses some. The repertoire consists of around 510,000 clones, with just over 75% occurring once and the leading ten covering more than 10%. The sample was PBMCs. Receptors originate from a woman aged 40 to 49 in good health. Some clones in this sample may be carry-over from other donors' samples.

This clone was picked up a small number of times. The chain joins TRBV5-1 to TRBJ1-1, with 9 bases identical to TRBD1. Trimming took 4 bases from V and 3 from J; bases not matched to a gene: 7. Germline-derived CDR1 and CDR2 are SGHRS and YFSETQ. The CDR3 sequence is 15 residues long. Written as DNA, the CDR3 is TGCGCCAGCAGCACCTCGACAGGGGGGGACACTGAAGCTTTCTTT. Encoded protein: CASSTSTGGDTEAFF.

This chain links TRBV6-6 with TRBJ2-7; 13 bases agree with TRBD2. CDR1 and CDR2 from the germline V gene are MNHNY and SVGAGI (reference sequence). V trimming: 5 bases; J trimming: 4 bases; junction bases outside the gene matches: 8. The CDR3 has 16 residues. As DNA, the CDR3 is TGTGCCAGCAGTCCGCACCGGGGACTAGCGGGGTACGAGCAGTACTTC. Amino acid sequence: CASSPHRGLAGYEQYF.

CDR3 amino acids: CSVAGTSGHTYEQYF. The CDR3 nucleotides read TGCAGCGTGGCCGGGACTAGCGGGCACACCTACGAGCAGTACTTC. The V gene is TRBV29-1, the J gene TRBJ2-7; TRBD2 aligns across 12 bases. With 6 bases clipped from V and 2 bases from J, the junction kept 8 bases outside the gene matches. The CDR3 extends over 15 amino acids. Germline CDR1 is SQVTM and CDR2 is ANQGSEA.

The chain employs TRBV7-8 and TRBJ2-5; the match to TRBD1 covers 9 bases. The CDR3 is made up of 15 amino acids. J gave up 5 bases and V 5 bases, and 9 bases lay outside the gene matches. Germline V gives CDR1 SGHVS, CDR2 FQNEAQ. The CDR3 region is CASSQQGQGGETQYF. The CDR3 DNA sequence: TGTGCCAGCAGCCAACAGGGACAGGGTGGGGAGACCCAGTACTTC. Combining the CDR3 with reference TRBV7-8 and TRBJ2-5 gives the whole variable domain GAGVSQSPRYKVAKRGQDVALRCDPISGHVSLFWYQQALGQGPEFLTYFQNEAQLDKSGLPSDRFFAERPEGSVSTLKIQRTQQEDSAVYLCASSQQGQGGETQYFGPGTRLLVL.

The chain combines TRBV6-1 with TRBJ2-7, with 8 bases identical to TRBD1. The CDR3 is 18 amino acids. Germline V gene lookup returns CDR1 MNHNS and CDR2 SASEGT. Unmatched junction bases numbered 15, after V lost 0 bases and J lost 5 bases. The CDR3 coding sequence is TGTGCCAGCAGTGAAGCATTCCACGGACAGGGAAGATTCCACGAGCAGTACTTC. This sequence encodes CASSEAFHGQGRFHEQYF.

The chain couples TRBV29-1 to TRBJ2-1; D unclear. The CDR3 has 12 amino acids. Deletions cut 3 bases from V and 7 bases from J, with 10 bases between. Germline V gene lookup returns CDR1 SQVTM and CDR2 ANQGSEA. The CDR3 reads CSVEVFGNEQFF. The CDR3 nucleotides read TGCAGCGTTGAGGTTTTTGGGAATGAGCAGTTCTTC.

About this clone: Other DNA sequences in this specimen translate into the identical CDR3. The chain couples TRBV5-1 to TRBJ2-5, with D maybe TRBD1 (6 bases). Trimming cost V 0 bases and J 5 bases, with 11 bases left between them. The length of the CDR3 is 14 residues. The germline gives CDR1 SGHRS, CDR2 YFSETQ. Written as DNA, the CDR3 is TGCGCCAGCAGCTTGGTTGGTCAGGGGGAGACCCAGTACTTC. It translates to CASSLVGQGETQYF.

The V gene is TRBV5-1, the J gene TRBJ2-5, with 13 bases identical to TRBD2. Germline CDR1 SGHRS, CDR2 YFSETQ. The V gene end was trimmed by 6 bases and the J gene end by 7 bases; junction bases not matched to a gene: 9. This CDR3 has 15 amino acids. In DNA form, the CDR3 reads TGCGCCAGCAAACCGGGACTAGCGGGACCGGGGACCCAGTACTTC. Encoded protein: CASKPGLAGPGTQYF.

The chain employs TRBV18 and TRBJ2-1; D may be TRBD2 (5 bases). CDR3 length equals 16 residues. Trimming stripped 2 bases from V and 0 bases from J, with 11 bases between. CDR1 is KGHSH, CDR2 LQKENI, per germline. CDR3 residues: CASSPRAGLSYNEQFF. The CDR3 bases are TGTGCCAGCTCACCAAGGGCGGGCCTCTCCTACAATGAGCAGTTCTTC.

This chain uses TRBV28 with TRBJ1-1, with 7 bases matching TRBD1. This CDR3 spans 18 amino acids. Germline V lookup: CDR1 MDHEN, CDR2 SYDVKM. V was pared by 1 base and J by 0 bases, with 11 bases of the junction left unmatched. CDR3 in DNA: TGTGCCAGCAGTTTATTAGACGGGGGGGGACAGTTGAACACTGAAGCTTTCTTT. Its translation is CASSLLDGGGQLNTEAFF. The variable domain in full, completed from reference TRBV28 and TRBJ1-1, reads DVKVTQSSRYLVKRTGEKVFLECVQDMDHENMFWYRQDPGLGLRLIYFSYDVKMKEKGDIPEGYSVSREKKERFSLILESASTNQTSMYLCASSLLDGGGQLNTEAFFGQGTRLTVV.